This TCR beta chain was sequenced during a study of CD8+CD57+ T cells in acquired aplastic anemia. Turning to the study itself: Sorting CD4+ and CD8+ cells gave DNA averaging approximately 3 ug. Healthy donor sequencing depth: approximately 9.9 million CD4+, under 14 million CD8+ reads.

Trimming left V 2 bases short and J 3 bases short, with 14 bases between. CDR1 and CDR2 from the germline V gene are DFQATT and SNEGSKA (reference sequence). The CDR3 is 14 residues long. The template for TCR beta VDJ and CDR3 sequence profiling was genomic DNA. TCRdb ran MiXCR on the reads and lists one entry per CDR3 protein. The profile shows roughly 130,000 distinct CDR3 sequences, about 46% of them singletons. Whole-study findings and limits: Overlap between patients and controls comprised just under 30 CD8+ CDR3 sequences. The study found no significant CD8+ Simpson's diversity difference between patients and controls.

This clonotype was seen just once. Its antigen is currently unknown. The material sequenced was sorted CD4+, CD8+, or CD8+CD57+ T cells (not recorded which) from PBMCs. This rearrangement joins TRBV20-1 to TRBJ2-7; D possibly corresponds to TRBD1 (6 bases). This clonotype originated in a human donor in good health, serving as a control. The CDR3 reads CSARIRPGVYEQYF. CDR3 in DNA: TGCAGTGCTAGAATCCGGCCAGGGGTCTACGAGCAGTACTTC.